This passage covers 13 T cell receptor beta chains from one sample sequenced in a study of patients and donors after allogeneic stem cell transplantation. TCRdb re-analysed the RT-PCR reads in MiXCR, keeping a single row per CDR3 protein. Found here are hundreds of thousands of distinct CDR3 sequences, roughly 17% of them singletons; the top ten hold around 7.2%. Sequenced input: blood, either unsorted or a sorted T cell fraction (not recorded which). The source of these receptors is a human donor who was either an allogeneic HSCT recipient or a stem cell or donor lymphocyte infusion donor (not recorded which). It is not recorded whose cells these are; they may come from a transplant donor.

J is TRBJ2-1 and V is TRBV20-1, with 7 positions matching TRBD2. After removal of 3 bases from V and 0 bases from J, the junction contained 17 bases not matched to a gene. CDR1 and CDR2 from the germline V gene are DFQATT and SNEGSKA (reference sequence). This CDR3 has 19 amino acids. The CDR3 nucleotides are TGCAGTGCTAGTGAGAAAGGCGGGAGACCACGACCCTCCTACAATGAGCAGTTCTTC. It yields the protein CSASEKGGRPRPSYNEQFF.

The chain links TRBV7-3 to TRBJ2-1, with 8 bases that match TRBD2. The CDR3 runs to 14 residues. Germline lookup yields CDR1 SGHTA and CDR2 FQGTGA. J lost 6 bases, V lost 2 bases, and 3 bases had no gene match. CDR3 nucleotide sequence: TGTGCCAGCAGCTTAGGGACTAGGTCCAATGAGCAGTTCTTC. Translated, it gives CASSLGTRSNEQFF.

The rearrangement links TRBV25-1 to TRBJ2-1; D remains unclear. The germline gives CDR1 MGHDK, CDR2 SYGVNS. V lost 1 base to trimming and J lost 4 bases, with 14 bases between them. This CDR3 comprises 16 residues. CDR3 residues: CASSEFEALQYNEQFF. The CDR3, as DNA: TGTGCCAGCAGTGAATTTGAGGCCCTCCAGTACAATGAGCAGTTCTTC.

The genes are TRBV7-9 and TRBJ2-5; possibly TRBD1 for D (6 bases). Deletions cut 6 bases from V and 4 bases from J, with 15 bases between. The CDR3 length is 14 residues. Germline V gene sequence: CDR1 SEHNR, CDR2 FQNEAQ (reference sequence). The CDR3 loop is CASSRPGRGETQYF. In DNA form, the CDR3 reads TGTGCCAGCAGTCGACCGGGCAGGGGAGAGACCCAGTACTTC.

This clonotype was observed a few times. V is TRBV5-6 and J is TRBJ2-7, with 7 bases fitting TRBD2. Germline V gene lookup returns CDR1 SGHDT and CDR2 YYEEEE. This CDR3 has 16 residues. V dropped 6 bases and J dropped 3; count of bases not matched to a gene: 15. The CDR3 spells CASTASASGDGYEQYF. The CDR3 region has the DNA TGTGCCAGCACCGCCTCTGCTAGCGGAGACGGCTACGAGCAGTACTTC.

This clonotype was detected a few times. V is TRBV24-1 and J is TRBJ2-2, with TRBD2 as a possible D gene (6 bases). The V end was cut by 4 bases, the J end by 1 base, with 18 bases between. The CDR3 runs to 18 residues. The germline gives CDR1 KGHDR, CDR2 SFDVKD. CDR3 protein: CATSEARRAQVNTGELFF. CDR3 bases: TGTGCCACCAGTGAGGCGCGGAGGGCGCAAGTGAACACCGGGGAGCTGTTTTTT.

The chain uses TRBV19 and TRBJ1-1, with 7 bases identical to TRBD1. Germline trimming cut 4 bases from V and 5 bases from J; bases unmatched to any gene: 7. The V gene's germline CDR1 is LNHDA and CDR2 SQIVND (reference sequence). The CDR3 runs 14 residues. CDR3 residues: CASSTETGRTEAFF. The CDR3 nucleotides are TGTGCCAGTAGTACCGAGACAGGGCGGACTGAAGCTTTCTTT. The full variable domain, its missing parts supplied by reference TRBV19 and TRBJ1-1, is DGGITQSPKYLFRKEGQNVTLSCEQNLNHDAMYWYRQDPGQGLRLIYYSQIVNDFQKGDIAEGYSVSREKKESFPLTVTSAQKNPTAFYLCASSTETGRTEAFFGQGTRLTVV.

The rearrangement links TRBV28 to TRBJ1-5; D is unresolved. Germline V gene lookup returns CDR1 MDHEN and CDR2 SYDVKM. V was shortened by 6 bases and J by 14 bases, with 17 bases between the two germline ends. CDR3 length equals 12 residues. Here the CDR3 reads CASSPGRAGEHF. Written as DNA, the CDR3 is TGTGCCAGCAGCCCCGGGCGGGCCGGTGAGCATTTT.

This clonotype was counted a few times. The chain carries TRBV20-1 and TRBJ2-5; the D gene is possibly TRBD2 (6 bases). V gave up 7 bases and J gave up 3 bases, with 9 bases separating them. Per the germline V gene, CDR1 is DFQATT and CDR2 is SNEGSKA (reference sequence). The length of the CDR3 is 11 residues. The CDR3 loop is CSGVAEETQYF. The CDR3 nucleotides are TGCAGTGGGGTAGCGGAAGAGACCCAGTACTTC.

V usage is TRBV7-3 and J usage is TRBJ1-5; TRBD1 is a possible D gene (5 bases). Per germline, CDR1 SGHTA and CDR2 FQGTGA. With 5 bases removed from V and 7 bases from J, the gap between germline ends came to 12 bases. The CDR3 contains 13 residues. CDR3 DNA: TGTGCCAGCAGCACGGGACCGGCCCAGCCCCAGCATTTT. Residues: CASSTGPAQPQHF.

A few counts support this clonotype. The V call is TRBV28, the J call TRBJ2-5; 8 bases are shared with TRBD1. This CDR3 has 14 amino acids. Germline V gene lookup returns CDR1 MDHEN and CDR2 SYDVKM. After removal of 4 bases from V and 5 bases from J, the junction contained 6 bases not matched to a gene. CDR3 sequence (DNA): TGTGCCAGCAGTTCCACAGGGGGGTACGAGACCCAGTACTTC. Protein: CASSSTGGYETQYF.

This clonotype was seen more than once but under ten times. This chain joins TRBV4-1 and TRBJ2-3, with D possibly being TRBD2 (6 bases). This CDR3 is built from 14 residues. The germline gives CDR1 MGHRA, CDR2 YSYEKL. The germline V and J ends were trimmed by 1 base and 6 bases, with 11 bases remaining between them. The CDR3 region is CASSQGLARDTQYF. CDR3 DNA sequence: TGCGCCAGCAGCCAAGGGCTAGCGAGGGATACGCAGTATTTT.

This clonotype was observed a few times. The chain recombines TRBV6-5 with TRBJ1-2; D remains unclear. The CDR3 totals 15 residues. Trimming removed 2 bases from V and 0 bases from J, with 10 bases in between. Germline CDR1 and CDR2: MNHEY and SVGAGI. The CDR3 sequence: CASSYHDKPNYGYTF. The CDR3 nucleotides read TGTGCCAGCAGTTACCACGACAAACCTAACTATGGCTACACCTTC.